The source of this T cell receptor (beta chain) is a study of shared clonotypes between healthy human individuals. Trimming at V came to 4 bases and at J to 3 bases, leaving 5 bases not matched to a gene. Germline lookup yields CDR1 MGHDK and CDR2 SYGVNS. This CDR3 has 14 residues. Sequencing was performed with immunoSEQ multiplex PCR; in TCRdb, only in-frame clones are kept and a portion is missing. The data contain a few million clones, 90% to 95% of them singletons. This clonotype originated in a young man in good health. Some clones in this sample may be carry-over from other donors' samples. V is TRBV25-1 and J is TRBJ2-5; 7 nucleotides match TRBD1. The source material was naive CD4+ T cells from PBMCs. Subset specified: CD45RA+ positively selected. The chain's CDR3 is CASSADRVKETQYF. CDR3 nucleotides: TGTGCCAGCAGTGCCGACAGGGTTAAAGAGACCCAGTACTTC.